The 15 T cell receptor beta chains reported below all come from one sample, sequenced in a study of pediatric ulcerative colitis. This table comes from immunoSEQ multiplex PCR, and its TCRdb copy is limited to in-frame clones, with some not included. Among 35,000 to 45,000 clones listed, approximately 87% were seen once. The sequencing input was blood. The receptors stem from a girl aged 10-17 years with moderate ulcerative colitis.

The chain uses TRBV27 and TRBJ1-2, with TRBD1 matching over 9 bases. The CDR3 covers 14 residues. V shed 6 bases and J 2 bases; nucleotides not matched to a gene: 4. Germline lookup yields CDR1 MNHEY and CDR2 SMNVEV (reference sequence). The CDR3, as DNA: TGTGCCAGCAGCCGGGACAGGGCAAACTATGGCTACACCTTC. It encodes CASSRDRANYGYTF.

Worth noting for this clone: The sample carries other DNA sequences with the same CDR3. The chain links TRBV7-2 to TRBJ1-1; D is unclear. V gave up 5 bases and J gave up 2 bases, with 9 bases separating them. The CDR3 spans 13 residues. Germline lookup yields CDR1 SGHTA and CDR2 FQGNSA. CDR3 loop: CASSLEANTEAFF. DNA for the CDR3: TGTGCCAGCAGCCTCGAAGCTAACACTGAAGCTTTCTTT.

V is TRBV5-1 and J is TRBJ2-1; D possibly uses TRBD1 or TRBD2 (6 bases each). The CDR3 contains 15 residues. V was cut by 4 bases and J by 7 bases, with 18 bases left in between. From germline, CDR1 is SGHRS and CDR2 YFSETQ. Here the CDR3 reads CASSPGTPRGNEQFF. The CDR3 DNA reads as TGCGCCAGCAGCCCCGGGACTCCAAGGGGGAATGAGCAGTTCTTC. The full variable domain, its missing parts supplied by reference TRBV5-1 and TRBJ2-1, is KAGVTQTPRYLIKTRGQQVTLSCSPISGHRSVSWYQQTPGQGLQFLFEYFSETQRNKGNFPGRFSGRQFSNSRSEMNVSTLELGDSALYLCASSPGTPRGNEQFFGPGTRLTVL.

The CDR3 DNA follows: TGTGCCAGCAGCTTAGAAGTCGTGAATGAGCAGTTCTTC. Amino acid sequence: CASSLEVVNEQFF. The chain carries TRBV7-2 and TRBJ2-1; D ambiguous. V shed 1 base and J shed 7 bases, with 8 bases lying between them. From germline, CDR1 is SGHTA and CDR2 FQGNSA. This CDR3 contains 13 residues.

J is TRBJ2-7 and V is TRBV5-1; D tentatively fits TRBD1 or TRBD2 (5 bases each). There are 17 residues in the CDR3. The germline gives CDR1 SGHRS, CDR2 YFSETQ. The V and J ends lost 4 bases and 1 base respectively, with 21 bases between them. The CDR3: CASSPSVQGPGSYEQYF. CDR3 sequence (DNA): TGCGCCAGCAGCCCCTCAGTGCAGGGACCTGGATCCTACGAGCAGTACTTC.

The sample holds a few counts of this clone. The CDR3 loop is CASRDETYEQFF. The CDR3 DNA reads TGTGCCAGCCGGGACGAGACGTATGAGCAGTTCTTC. V is TRBV27 and J is TRBJ2-1; TRBD1 or TRBD2 may be the D gene (5 bases each). Germline CDR1 reads MNHEY; CDR2 reads SMNVEV (reference sequence). V was clipped by 8 bases and J by 8 bases, with 13 bases between them. The CDR3 is 12 residues long.

The gene calls are TRBV7-9 and TRBJ1-1, with D unresolved. The CDR3 contains 15 residues. Per germline, CDR1 SEHNR and CDR2 FQNEAQ (reference sequence). V lost 0 bases and J 1 base, leaving 9 bases between the germline ends. The CDR3 region has the DNA TGTGCCAGCAGCTTAGCCGGACTGCCGAACACTGAAGCTTTCTTT. Translated, it gives CASSLAGLPNTEAFF.

The chain has TRBV7-9 and TRBJ2-1, with D perhaps matching TRBD2 (6 bases). The CDR3 extends over 11 amino acids. The V gene's germline CDR1 is SEHNR and CDR2 FQNEAQ (reference sequence). V was shortened by 6 bases and J by 10 bases, with 10 bases between the two germline ends. The CDR3, as DNA: TGTGCCAGCAGAGGGACTCGCGAGCAGTTCTTC. Protein product: CASRGTREQFF.

The J gene is TRBJ1-2, the V gene TRBV30; possible D gene TRBD1, 5 bases. Between the trimmed V and J ends, which lost 2 bases and 2 bases, there was a span of 18 bases. This CDR3 comprises 16 residues. Germline CDR1 reads GTSNPN; CDR2 reads SVGIG (reference sequence). CDR3 coding DNA: TGTGCCTGGAGTCAGGTTACGGGGGGAGGGAACTATGGCTACACCTTC. Translation: CAWSQVTGGGNYGYTF.

V gene TRBV7-2 combines with J gene TRBJ2-7, with D uncertain. Germline CDR1 is SGHTA and CDR2 is FQGNSA. Trimming took 1 base from V and 4 from J, leaving 8 bases between them. The CDR3 runs 13 residues. The CDR3 spells CASSLGGQYEQYF. The DNA for the CDR3 is TGTGCCAGCAGCTTAGGGGGTCAATACGAGCAGTACTTC.

This chain connects TRBV27 to TRBJ2-6; no clear D. Between the trimmed V and J ends, which lost 5 bases and 5 bases, there was a span of 22 bases. CDR3 length: 18 amino acids. Germline CDR1 MNHEY, CDR2 SMNVEV (reference sequence). The CDR3 region has the DNA TGTGCCAGCAGTCTTGACGACTGGCTACAAAGTCGGGCCAACGTCCTGACTTTC. Translation gives CASSLDDWLQSRANVLTF.

The chain joins TRBV2 to TRBJ2-3; D gene uncertain. The length of the CDR3 is 12 residues. The germline gives CDR1 SNHLY, CDR2 FYNNEI. Trimming shortened V by 5 bases and J by 0 bases, and 3 bases separated the two germline ends. The CDR3 nucleotides read TGTGCCAGCAGTTATAGCACAGATACGCAGTATTTT. Protein product: CASSYSTDTQYF.

This clone has only a few counts. The V call is TRBV29-1, the J call TRBJ1-1; tentatively, D is TRBD1 (5 bases). The CDR3 totals 11 residues. Germline V gene sequence: CDR1 SQVTM, CDR2 ANQGSEA. V was trimmed by 7 bases and J by 2 bases, leaving 8 bases between them. The CDR3, as DNA: TGCAGCGCCGGGACCAACACTGAAGCTTTCTTT. Translated, it gives CSAGTNTEAFF.

V usage is TRBV7-8 and J usage is TRBJ2-1, with D unresolved. CDR3 length equals 12 residues. Trimming removed 1 base from V and 6 bases from J, with 4 bases in between. Germline V gives CDR1 SGHVS, CDR2 FQNEAQ. The CDR3 DNA is TGTGCCAGCAGCTTAGGGGTCAATGAGCAGTTCTTC. It is translated as CASSLGVNEQFF.

The rearrangement links TRBV7-9 to TRBJ1-5, with D possibly being TRBD1 (6 bases). The CDR3 consists of 18 residues. With 1 base removed from V and 0 bases from J, the gap between germline ends came to 16 bases. Germline assignment: CDR1 SEHNR and CDR2 FQNEAQ (reference sequence). The CDR3 loop reads CASSLVRWQGHSNQPQHF. DNA of the CDR3: TGTGCCAGCAGCTTAGTTCGTTGGCAGGGGCATAGCAATCAGCCCCAGCATTTT.